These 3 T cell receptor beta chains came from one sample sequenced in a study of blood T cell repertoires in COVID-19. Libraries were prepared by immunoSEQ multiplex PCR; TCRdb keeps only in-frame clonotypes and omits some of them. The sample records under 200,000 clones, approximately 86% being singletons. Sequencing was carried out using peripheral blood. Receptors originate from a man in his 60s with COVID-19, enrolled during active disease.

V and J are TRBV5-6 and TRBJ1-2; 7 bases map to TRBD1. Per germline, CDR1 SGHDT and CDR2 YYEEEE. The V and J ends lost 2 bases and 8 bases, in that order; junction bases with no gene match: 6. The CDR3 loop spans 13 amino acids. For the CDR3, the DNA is TGTGCCAGCAGCTTAGGGGGCGCAGGGGGCTACACCTTC. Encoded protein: CASSLGGAGGYTF.

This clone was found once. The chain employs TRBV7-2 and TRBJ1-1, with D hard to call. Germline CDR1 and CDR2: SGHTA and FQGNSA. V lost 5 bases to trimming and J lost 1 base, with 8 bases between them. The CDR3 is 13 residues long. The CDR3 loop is CASSKGGNTEAFF. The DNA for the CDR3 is TGTGCCAGCAGCAAAGGAGGGAACACTGAAGCTTTCTTT.

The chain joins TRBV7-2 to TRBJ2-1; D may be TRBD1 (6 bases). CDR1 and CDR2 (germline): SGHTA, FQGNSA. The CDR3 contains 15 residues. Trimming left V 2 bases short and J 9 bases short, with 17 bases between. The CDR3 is CASSLNGQGIGEQFF. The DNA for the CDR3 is TGTGCCAGCAGCTTAAATGGGCAGGGGATCGGTGAGCAGTTCTTC.